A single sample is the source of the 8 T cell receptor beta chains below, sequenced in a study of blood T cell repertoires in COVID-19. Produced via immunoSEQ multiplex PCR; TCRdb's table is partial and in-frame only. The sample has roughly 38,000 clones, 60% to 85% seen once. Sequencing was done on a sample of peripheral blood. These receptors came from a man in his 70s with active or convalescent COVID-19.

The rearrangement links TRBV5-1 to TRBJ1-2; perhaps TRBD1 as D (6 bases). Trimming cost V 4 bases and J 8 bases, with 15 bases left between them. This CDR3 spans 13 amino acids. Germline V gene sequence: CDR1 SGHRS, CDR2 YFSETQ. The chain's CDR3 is CASSANSQGGYTF. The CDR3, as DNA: TGCGCCAGCAGCGCAAACTCCCAGGGGGGCTACACCTTC.

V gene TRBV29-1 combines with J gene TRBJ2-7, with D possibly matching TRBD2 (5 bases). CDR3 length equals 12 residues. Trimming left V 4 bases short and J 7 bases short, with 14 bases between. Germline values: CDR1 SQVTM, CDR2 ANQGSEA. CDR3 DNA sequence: TGCAGCGTTGGCCACGTTTCGGGAGAGCAGTACTTC. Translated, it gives CSVGHVSGEQYF.

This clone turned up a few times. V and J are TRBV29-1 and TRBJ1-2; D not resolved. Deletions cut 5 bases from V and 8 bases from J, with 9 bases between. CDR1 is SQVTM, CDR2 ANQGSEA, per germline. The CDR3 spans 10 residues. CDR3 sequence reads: CSVQAGGYTF. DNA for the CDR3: TGCAGCGTTCAAGCGGGGGGCTACACCTTC.

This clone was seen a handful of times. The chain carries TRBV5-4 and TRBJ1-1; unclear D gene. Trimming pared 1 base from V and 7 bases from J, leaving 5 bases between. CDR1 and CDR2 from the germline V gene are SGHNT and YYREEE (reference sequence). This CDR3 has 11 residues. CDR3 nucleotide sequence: TGTGCCAGCAGCTTGTCGAGTGAAGCTTTCTTT. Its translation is CASSLSSEAFF.

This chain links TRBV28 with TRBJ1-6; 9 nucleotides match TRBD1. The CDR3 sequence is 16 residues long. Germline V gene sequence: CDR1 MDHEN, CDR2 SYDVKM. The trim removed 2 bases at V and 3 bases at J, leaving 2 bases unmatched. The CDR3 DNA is TGTGCCAGCAGTTTAGAGGGACAGGGCTATAATTCACCCCTCCACTTT. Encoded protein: CASSLEGQGYNSPLHF.

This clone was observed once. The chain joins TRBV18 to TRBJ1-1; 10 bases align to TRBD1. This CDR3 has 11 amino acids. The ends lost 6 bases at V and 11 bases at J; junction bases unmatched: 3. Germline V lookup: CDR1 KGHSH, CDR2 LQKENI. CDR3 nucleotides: TGTGCCAGCTCCCTGGACAGGGGGGCTTTCTTT. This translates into CASSLDRGAFF.

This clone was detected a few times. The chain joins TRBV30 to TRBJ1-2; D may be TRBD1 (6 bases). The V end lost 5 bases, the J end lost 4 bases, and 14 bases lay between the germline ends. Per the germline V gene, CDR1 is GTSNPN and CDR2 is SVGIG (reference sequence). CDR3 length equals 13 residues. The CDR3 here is CAWSPLGGYGYTF. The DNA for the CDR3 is TGTGCCTGGTCCCCGTTAGGGGGCTATGGCTACACCTTC.

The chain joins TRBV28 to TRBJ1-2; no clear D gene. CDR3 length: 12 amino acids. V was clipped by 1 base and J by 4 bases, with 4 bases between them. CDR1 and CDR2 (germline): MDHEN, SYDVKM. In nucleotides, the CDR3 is TGTGCCAGCAGTTTATTCGGCTATGGCTACACCTTC. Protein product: CASSLFGYGYTF.